The 14 T cell receptor beta chains below all came from one sample that was sequenced in a study of human T cells and chemical hapten exposure. Unfractionated whole blood yielded the extracted total RNA. What the library attached to individual cDNA molecules were unique molecular identifiers. Each CDR3 protein gets one entry after TCRdb re-called the reads with MiXCR. The repertoire includes around 120,000 distinct CDR3 sequences, roughly 8.5% of them detected once, and 1.2% to 1.5% sits in the top ten. The sample taken for sequencing was whole blood. These receptors all come from a human donor in good health. Some clones in this sample may be carry-over from other donors' samples.

This clonotype has ten or more counts. The chain has TRBV6-5 and TRBJ1-5; the D gene is possibly TRBD1 (5 bases). The CDR3 is 15 residues long. V was trimmed by 6 bases and J by 2 bases, leaving 14 bases between them. CDR1 is MNHEY, CDR2 SVGAGI, per germline. CDR3 sequence: CASSQNRMGNQPQHF. The CDR3 region has the DNA TGTGCCAGCAGCCAAAACAGGATGGGCAATCAGCCCCAGCATTTT.

This clonotype has a handful of counts. This chain joins TRBV12-3 or TRBV12-4 and TRBJ1-5; D ambiguous. The CDR3 covers 15 residues. V lost 1 base, J lost 3 bases, and 10 bases lay in between. The CDR3 coding sequence is TGTGCCAGCAGTTTAGGGCAGAGGGACAATCAGCCCCAGCATTTT. Its protein is CASSLGQRDNQPQHF.

The chain employs TRBV19 and TRBJ1-2; D is possibly TRBD1 (6 bases). Germline V gene lookup returns CDR1 LNHDA and CDR2 SQIVND (reference sequence). The CDR3 extends over 14 amino acids. Trimming took 2 bases from V and 7 from J, leaving 14 bases between them. CDR3 region: CASSISGGPIGYTF. Here the CDR3 DNA reads TGTGCCAGTAGTATATCCGGGGGGCCGATTGGCTACACCTTC. The full variable domain, with the rest looked up from reference TRBV19 and TRBJ1-2, is DGGITQSPKYLFRKEGQNVTLSCEQNLNHDAMYWYRQDPGQGLRLIYYSQIVNDFQKGDIAEGYSVSREKKESFPLTVTSAQKNPTAFYLCASSISGGPIGYTFGSGTRLTVV.

This clonotype was detected ten times or more. This chain connects TRBV27 to TRBJ2-1; a weak D match, TRBD2 (6 bases). V dropped 4 bases and J dropped 0 bases, with 10 bases sitting between them. The CDR3 contains 15 residues. CDR1 and CDR2 from the germline V gene are MNHEY and SMNVEV (reference sequence). The CDR3 is CASSSGLSSYNEQFF. The CDR3 nucleotides read TGTGCCAGCAGTTCGGGACTGAGCTCCTACAATGAGCAGTTCTTC.

This clonotype was recorded a few times. V and J are TRBV20-1 and TRBJ1-1, with D possibly TRBD1 on 6 matching bases. V was clipped by 0 bases and J by 8 bases, with 16 bases between them. The V gene's germline CDR1 is DFQATT and CDR2 SNEGSKA (reference sequence). The CDR3 has 14 residues. DNA for the CDR3: TGCAGTGCTAGAGATCCGGCAGGGGCCGGGGAAGCTTTCTTT. This encodes CSARDPAGAGEAFF.

This clonotype showed up just a few times. This chain joins TRBV7-9 and TRBJ2-3; 16 positions match TRBD2. In germline, CDR1 is SEHNR, CDR2 FQNEAQ (reference sequence). Trimming cost V 5 bases and J 5 bases; bases outside gene matches: 7. The CDR3 is 17 residues long. The CDR3 coding sequence is TGTGCCAGCAGCCCCGGGACTAGCGGGGGGGCAAGAGATACGCAGTATTTT. Translated: CASSPGTSGGARDTQYF.

This clonotype has just a few counts. J is TRBJ1-5 and V is TRBV7-9; 7 bases agree with TRBD1. The CDR3 consists of 17 residues. Germline V gene lookup returns CDR1 SEHNR and CDR2 FQNEAQ (reference sequence). The ends lost 5 bases at V and 4 bases at J; junction bases unmatched: 14. For the CDR3, the DNA is TGTGCCAGCAGCCGTGAGGAGGGGGCGCGAGGTAATCAGCCCCAGCATTTT. This translates into CASSREEGARGNQPQHF.

There are a few counts of this clonotype. The chain employs TRBV6-5 and TRBJ2-2, with D maybe TRBD2 (6 bases). The CDR3 is 16 residues long. Trimming left V 0 bases short and J 2 bases short, with 10 bases between. Germline V gene lookup returns CDR1 MNHEY and CDR2 SVGAGI. CDR3 protein: CASSYSGGANTGELFF. Written as DNA, the CDR3 is TGTGCCAGCAGTTACTCCGGCGGGGCAAACACCGGGGAGCTGTTTTTT.

This clonotype was counted at least ten times. The chain links TRBV7-6 to TRBJ1-3; the match to TRBD1 covers 9 bases. This CDR3 comprises 15 residues. V shed 5 bases, J shed 6 bases, and the junction held 8 bases outside the gene matches. Germline V gene lookup returns CDR1 SGHVS and CDR2 FNYEAQ. The CDR3 DNA reads TGTGCCAGCAGCCCAGGGACAGGGACAGCAAACACCATATATTTT. Translated: CASSPGTGTANTIYF. The variable domain in full, completed from reference TRBV7-6 and TRBJ1-3, reads GAGVSQSPRYKVTKRGQDVALRCDPISGHVSLYWYRQALGQGPEFLTYFNYEAQQDKSGLPNDRFSAERPEGSISTLTIQRTEQRDSAMYRCASSPGTGTANTIYFGEGSWLTVV.

The chain couples TRBV5-1 to TRBJ2-1; TRBD2 matches at 7 bases. CDR1 and CDR2 (germline): SGHRS, YFSETQ. The CDR3 runs 17 residues. The V segment lost 0 bases and the J segment 0 bases; nucleotides outside the gene matches: 6. CDR3 nucleotides: TGCGCCAGCAGCTTGGCCCCGCGGGGGACCTCCTACAATGAGCAGTTCTTC. Its protein is CASSLAPRGTSYNEQFF.

This clonotype was found a few times. CDR3 residues: CSASWASGRIRGEQFF. The CDR3 DNA reads TGCAGTGCTAGTTGGGCTAGCGGGAGGATACGGGGTGAGCAGTTCTTC. This rearrangement joins TRBV20-1 to TRBJ2-1, with TRBD2 identical over 11 bases. The CDR3 length is 16 residues. The ends lost 3 bases at V and 9 bases at J; junction bases unmatched: 13. Per the germline V gene, CDR1 is DFQATT and CDR2 is SNEGSKA (reference sequence).

V usage is TRBV7-9 and J usage is TRBJ2-5, with 7 bases that match TRBD1. This CDR3 is 16 amino acids long. Germline assignment: CDR1 SEHNR and CDR2 FQNEAQ (reference sequence). With V trimmed by 0 bases and J by 3 bases, 7 bases remained unmatched. CDR3 nucleotide sequence: TGTGCCAGCAGCTTAGCACACAGGGGCCGGGAAGAGACCCAGTACTTC. Protein sequence: CASSLAHRGREETQYF.

This clonotype was counted many times. This sequence joins TRBV6-1 and TRBJ2-7; no clear D. CDR3 length equals 11 residues. V dropped 4 bases and J dropped 0 bases, with 1 base sitting between them. The V gene's germline CDR1 is MNHNS and CDR2 SASEGT. As DNA, the CDR3 is TGTGCCAGCAGTGTCTCCTACGAGCAGTACTTC. It codes for CASSVSYEQYF.

This clonotype has at least ten counts. The J gene is TRBJ1-1, the V gene TRBV2; 7 bases are a match to TRBD1. The CDR3 runs 16 residues. Per the germline V gene, CDR1 is SNHLY and CDR2 is FYNNEI. Trimming took 0 bases from V and 6 from J; bases not matched to a gene: 10. CDR3 in DNA: TGTGCCAGCAGTGAAGCCCGACAGGGCCTGGGGGCTGAAGCTTTCTTT. It yields the protein CASSEARQGLGAEAFF.